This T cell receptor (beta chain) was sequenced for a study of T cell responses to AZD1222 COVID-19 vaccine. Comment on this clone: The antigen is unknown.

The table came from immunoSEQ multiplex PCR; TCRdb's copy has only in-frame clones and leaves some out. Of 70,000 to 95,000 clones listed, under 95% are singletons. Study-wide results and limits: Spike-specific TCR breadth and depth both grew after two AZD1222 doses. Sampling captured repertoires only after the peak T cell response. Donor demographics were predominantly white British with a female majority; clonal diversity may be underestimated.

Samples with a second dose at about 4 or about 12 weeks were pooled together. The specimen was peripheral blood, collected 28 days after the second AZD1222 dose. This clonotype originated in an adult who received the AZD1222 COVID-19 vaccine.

The CDR3 sequence: CASSYPGGEQFF. The CDR3 DNA follows: TGTGCCAGCAGTTACCCGGGGGGCGAGCAGTTCTTC. This chain links TRBV6-2 or TRBV6-3 with TRBJ2-1; D is perhaps TRBD2 (7 bases). The CDR3 covers 12 residues. Germline values: CDR1 MNHEY, CDR2 SVGEGT. Trimming took 2 bases from V and 10 from J, leaving 9 bases between them.